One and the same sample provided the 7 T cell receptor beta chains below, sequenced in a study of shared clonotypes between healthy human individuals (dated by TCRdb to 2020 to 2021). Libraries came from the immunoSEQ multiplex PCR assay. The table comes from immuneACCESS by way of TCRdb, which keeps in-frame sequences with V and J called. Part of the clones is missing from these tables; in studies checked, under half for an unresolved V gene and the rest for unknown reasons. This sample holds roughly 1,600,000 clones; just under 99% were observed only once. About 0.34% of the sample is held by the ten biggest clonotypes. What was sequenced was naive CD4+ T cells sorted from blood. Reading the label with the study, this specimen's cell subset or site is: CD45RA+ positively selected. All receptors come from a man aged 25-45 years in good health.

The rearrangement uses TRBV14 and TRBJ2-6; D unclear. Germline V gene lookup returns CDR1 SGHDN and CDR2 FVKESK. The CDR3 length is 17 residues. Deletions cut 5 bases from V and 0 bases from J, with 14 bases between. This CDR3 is CASSGQLISSGANVLTF. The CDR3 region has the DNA TGTGCCAGCAGCGGTCAGTTGATAAGCTCTGGGGCCAACGTCCTGACTTTC.

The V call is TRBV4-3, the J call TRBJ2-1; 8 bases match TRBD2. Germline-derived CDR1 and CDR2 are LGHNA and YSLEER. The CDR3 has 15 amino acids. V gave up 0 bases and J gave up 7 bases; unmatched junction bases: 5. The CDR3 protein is CASSQDAGGANEQFF. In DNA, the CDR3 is TGCGCCAGCAGCCAAGATGCGGGAGGAGCAAATGAGCAGTTCTTC.

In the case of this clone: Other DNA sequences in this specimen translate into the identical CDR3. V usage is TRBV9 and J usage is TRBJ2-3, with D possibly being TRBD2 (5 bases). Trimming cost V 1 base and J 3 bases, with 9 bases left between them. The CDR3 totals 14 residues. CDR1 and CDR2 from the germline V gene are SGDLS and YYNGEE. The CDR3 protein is CASSVTGRTDTQYF. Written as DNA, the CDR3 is TGTGCCAGCAGCGTAACGGGAAGAACAGATACGCAGTATTTT.

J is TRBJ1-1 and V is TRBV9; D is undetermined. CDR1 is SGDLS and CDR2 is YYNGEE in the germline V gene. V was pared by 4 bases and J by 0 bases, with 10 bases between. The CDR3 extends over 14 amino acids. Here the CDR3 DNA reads TGTGCCAGCAGCTCCCTCTCGATGAACACTGAAGCTTTCTTT. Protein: CASSSLSMNTEAFF. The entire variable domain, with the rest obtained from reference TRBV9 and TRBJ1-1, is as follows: DSGVTQTPKHLITATGQRVTLRCSPRSGDLSVYWYQQSLDQGLQFLIQYYNGEERAKGNILERFSAQQFPDLHSELNLSSLELGDSALYFCASSSLSMNTEAFFGQGTRLTVV.

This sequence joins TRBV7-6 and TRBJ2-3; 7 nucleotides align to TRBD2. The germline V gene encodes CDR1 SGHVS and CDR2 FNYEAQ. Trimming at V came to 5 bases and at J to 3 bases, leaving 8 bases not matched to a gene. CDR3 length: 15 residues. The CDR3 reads CASSQQFGGTDTQYF. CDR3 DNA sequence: TGTGCCAGCAGCCAACAGTTCGGGGGGACAGATACGCAGTATTTT.

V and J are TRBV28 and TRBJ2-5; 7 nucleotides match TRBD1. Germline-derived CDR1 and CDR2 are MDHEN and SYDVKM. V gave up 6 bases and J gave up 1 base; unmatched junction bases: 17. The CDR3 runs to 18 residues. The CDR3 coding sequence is TGTGCCAGCAGCCGCACACCAGGGGGTCCGAGGGGCCAAGAGACCCAGTACTTC. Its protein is CASSRTPGGPRGQETQYF. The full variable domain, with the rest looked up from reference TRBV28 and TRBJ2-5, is DVKVTQSSRYLVKRTGEKVFLECVQDMDHENMFWYRQDPGLGLRLIYFSYDVKMKEKGDIPEGYSVSREKKERFSLILESASTNQTSMYLCASSRTPGGPRGQETQYFGPGTRLLVL.

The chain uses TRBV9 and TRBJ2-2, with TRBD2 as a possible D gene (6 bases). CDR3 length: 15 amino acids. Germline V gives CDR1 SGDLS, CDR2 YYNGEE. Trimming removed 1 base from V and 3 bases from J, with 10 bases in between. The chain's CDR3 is CASSVSGVDTGELFF. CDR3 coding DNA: TGTGCCAGCAGCGTATCGGGAGTCGACACCGGGGAGCTGTTTTTT.